This T cell receptor beta chain is from a study of T cells in Graves' hyperthyroidism and ophthalmopathy. Notes on the study in general: It was a median roughly 6.5 months before onset that the model predicted ophthalmopathy.

About this clonotype: The antigen remains undetermined.

Trimming cost V 2 bases and J 3 bases, with 13 bases left between them. The CDR3 runs to 16 residues. CDR1 and CDR2 from the germline V gene are KGHSH and LQKENI. Amplification of TCR beta CDR3 regions used RNA as the template. HTBI primers drove first-round RT-PCR of the TCR CDR3. TCRdb re-analysed the multiplex PCR reads in MiXCR, keeping a single row per CDR3 protein. The data show 500,000 to 550,000 distinct CDR3 sequences, about 20% seen once. The sequencing sample was made of blood. The sequence was obtained from a man aged 40-49 years with Graves' ophthalmopathy. This chain connects TRBV18 to TRBJ2-2; tentatively, D is TRBD2 (6 bases). CDR3 sequence: CASSPLTGRYTGELFF. CDR3 sequence (DNA): TGTGCCAGCTCACCATTGACCGGGAGATACACCGGGGAGCTGTTTTTT.